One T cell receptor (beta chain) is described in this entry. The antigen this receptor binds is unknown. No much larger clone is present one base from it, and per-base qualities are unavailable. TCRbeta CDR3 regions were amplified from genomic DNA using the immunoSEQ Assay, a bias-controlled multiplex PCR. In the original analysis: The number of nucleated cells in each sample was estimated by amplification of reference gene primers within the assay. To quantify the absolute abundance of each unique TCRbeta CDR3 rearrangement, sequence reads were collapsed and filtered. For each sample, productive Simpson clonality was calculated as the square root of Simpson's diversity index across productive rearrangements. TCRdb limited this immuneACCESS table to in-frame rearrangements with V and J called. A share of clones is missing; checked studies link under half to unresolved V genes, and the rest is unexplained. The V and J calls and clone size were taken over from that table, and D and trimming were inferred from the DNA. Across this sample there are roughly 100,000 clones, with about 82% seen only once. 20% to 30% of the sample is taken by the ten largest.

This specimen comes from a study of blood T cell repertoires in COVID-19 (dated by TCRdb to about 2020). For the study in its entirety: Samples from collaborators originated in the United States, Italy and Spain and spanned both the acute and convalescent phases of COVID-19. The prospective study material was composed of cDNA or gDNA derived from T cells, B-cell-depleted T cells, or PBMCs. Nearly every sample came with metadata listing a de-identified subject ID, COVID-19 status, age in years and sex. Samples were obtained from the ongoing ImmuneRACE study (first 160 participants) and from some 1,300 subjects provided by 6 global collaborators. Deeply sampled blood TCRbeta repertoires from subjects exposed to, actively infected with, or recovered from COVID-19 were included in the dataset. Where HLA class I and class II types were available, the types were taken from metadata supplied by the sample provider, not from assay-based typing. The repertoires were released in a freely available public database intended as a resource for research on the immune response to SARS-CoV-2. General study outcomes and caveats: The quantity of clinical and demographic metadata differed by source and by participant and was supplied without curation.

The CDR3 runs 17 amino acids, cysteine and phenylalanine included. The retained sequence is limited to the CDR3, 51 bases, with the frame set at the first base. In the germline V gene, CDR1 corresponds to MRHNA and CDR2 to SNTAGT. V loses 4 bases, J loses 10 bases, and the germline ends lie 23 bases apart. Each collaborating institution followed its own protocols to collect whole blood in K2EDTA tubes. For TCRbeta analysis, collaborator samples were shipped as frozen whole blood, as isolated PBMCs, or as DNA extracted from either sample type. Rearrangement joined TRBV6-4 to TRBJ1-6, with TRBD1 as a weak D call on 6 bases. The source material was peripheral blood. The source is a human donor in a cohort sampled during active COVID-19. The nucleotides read TGTGCCAGCAGTGCCAGCGGTGGGGGGGCCTTTGGGTCACCCCTCCACTTT. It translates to CASSASGGGAFGSPLHF.